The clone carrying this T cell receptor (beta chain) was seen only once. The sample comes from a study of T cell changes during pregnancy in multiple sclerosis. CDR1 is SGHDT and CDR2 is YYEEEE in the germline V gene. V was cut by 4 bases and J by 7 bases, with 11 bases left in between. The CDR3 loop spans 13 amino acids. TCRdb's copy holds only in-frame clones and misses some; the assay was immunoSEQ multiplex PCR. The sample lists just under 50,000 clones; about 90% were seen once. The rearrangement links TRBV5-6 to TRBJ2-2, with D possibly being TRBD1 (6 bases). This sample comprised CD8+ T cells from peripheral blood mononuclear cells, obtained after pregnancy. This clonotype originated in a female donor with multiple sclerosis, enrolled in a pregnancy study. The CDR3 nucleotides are TGTGCCAGCAGCATAGGGGGATTCGGGGAGCTGTTTTTT. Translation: CASSIGGFGELFF.